The rows below give T cell receptor beta chains drawn from one sample of a study of blood T cell repertoires in COVID-19. Sequenced by immunoSEQ multiplex PCR; TCRdb stores in-frame clones only, minus some. Of roughly 180,000 clones in the sample, 75% to 90% are singletons; the top ten hold 3.5% to 5%. The source material was PBMCs or T cells enriched from blood (not recorded which). The receptor set was obtained from a woman aged 50 to 65 who had recovered from COVID-19. Both conserved end residues are part of each CDR3. The D gene is left open where the match is weak. Expanded clones get a size class; other rows say once, few or many, or leave the size out.

>14|TRBV9|TRBD1|TRBJ1-1|NA
CASNEGQMNTEAFF
TGTGCCAGCAACGAGGGACAGATGAACACTGAAGCTTTCTTT
>16|TRBV5-5|NA|TRBJ1-2|NA
CASSYGGDRFPYGYTF
TGTGCCAGCAGCTACGGGGGGGACCGCTTCCCCTATGGCTACACCTTC
>15|TRBV18|NA|TRBJ2-1|NA
CASSPQGYSFDEQFF
TGTGCCAGCTCACCACAAGGTTATAGCTTCGATGAGCAGTTCTTC
>13|TRBV7-9|NA|TRBJ2-3|NA
CASGKWAADTQYF
TGTGCCAGCGGAAAATGGGCAGCAGATACGCAGTATTTT
>15|TRBV28|NA|TRBJ2-1|NA
CASSFGAGPYNEQFF
TGTGCCAGCAGTTTCGGTGCGGGACCCTACAATGAGCAGTTCTTC
>14|TRBV2|NA|TRBJ1-5|NA
CASSVGRSHQPQHF
TGTGCCAGCAGTGTAGGCAGGTCCCATCAGCCCCAGCATTTT
>13|TRBV28|NA|TRBJ2-3|NA
CASSSPPADTQYF
TGTGCCAGCAGTTCCCCCCCCGCAGATACGCAGTATTTT
>16|TRBV4-3|NA|TRBJ1-2|NA
CASSQTDRTPVGGYTF
TGCGCCAGCAGCCAAACTGACAGGACGCCTGTTGGGGGCTACACCTTC
>16|TRBV7-6|NA|TRBJ1-6|NA
CASSLAAGGSNSPLHF
TGTGCCAGCAGCTTAGCGGCGGGGGGATCCAATTCACCCCTCCACTTT
>12|TRBV7-2|NA|TRBJ1-1|NA
CASTRSWQEAFF
TGTGCCAGCACCAGATCGTGGCAGGAAGCTTTCTTT
>15|TRBV19|TRBD1|TRBJ2-3|few
CASSIGGQGTDTQYF
TGTGCCAGTAGTATTGGGGGACAGGGGACAGATACGCAGTATTTT
>16|TRBV7-9|NA|TRBJ2-1|NA
CASSPPRGSSYNEQFF
TGTGCCAGCAGCCCTCCCCGGGGAAGCTCCTACAATGAGCAGTTCTTC
>16|TRBV9|TRBD1|TRBJ2-3|NA
CASSSNLDRPTDTQYF
TGTGCCAGCAGCTCTAATCTGGACAGGCCTACAGATACGCAGTATTTT
>14|TRBV5-8|NA|TRBJ1-5|NA
CASSATPSNQPQHF
TGTGCCAGCAGCGCGACACCCAGCAATCAGCCCCAGCATTTT
>17|TRBV13|TRBD1|TRBJ1-3|few
CASSYGWTGAAGNTIYF
TGTGCCAGCAGCTATGGTTGGACAGGGGCAGCCGGAAACACCATATATTTT
>15|TRBV6-1|NA|TRBJ1-1|once
CASSEVRRGRTEAFF
TGTGCCAGCAGTGAAGTACGCCGTGGGCGTACTGAAGCTTTCTTT